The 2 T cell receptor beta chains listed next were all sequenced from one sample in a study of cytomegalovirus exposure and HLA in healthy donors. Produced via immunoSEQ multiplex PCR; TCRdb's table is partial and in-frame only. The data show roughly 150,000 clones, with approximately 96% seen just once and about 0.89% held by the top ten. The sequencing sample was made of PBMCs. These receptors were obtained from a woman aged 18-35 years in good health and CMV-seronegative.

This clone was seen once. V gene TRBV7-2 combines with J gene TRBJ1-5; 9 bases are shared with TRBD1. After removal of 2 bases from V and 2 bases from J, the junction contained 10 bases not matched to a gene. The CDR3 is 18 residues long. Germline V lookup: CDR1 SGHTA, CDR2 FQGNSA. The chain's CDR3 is CASSLYLQGAEGNQPQHF. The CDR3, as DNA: TGTGCCAGCAGCTTATATCTACAGGGGGCGGAGGGCAATCAGCCCCAGCATTTT.

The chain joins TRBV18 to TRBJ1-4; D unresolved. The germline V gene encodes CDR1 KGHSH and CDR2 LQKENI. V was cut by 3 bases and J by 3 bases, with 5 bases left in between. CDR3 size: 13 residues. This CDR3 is CASSPHPNEKLFF. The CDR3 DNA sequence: TGTGCCAGCTCACCTCATCCTAATGAAAAACTGTTTTTT.